This T cell receptor (beta chain) was sequenced during a study of blood T cell repertoires in COVID-19. The assay was immunoSEQ multiplex PCR, and TCRdb's table has in-frame clones only and misses some. The sample shows about 200,000 clones, around 92% of them seen only once. Germline CDR1 MRHNA, CDR2 SNTAGT. The CDR3 length is 12 residues. With 5 bases removed from V and 5 bases from J, the gap between germline ends came to 10 bases. The chain joins TRBV6-4 to TRBJ2-7; TRBD1 is a possible D gene (6 bases). Sequences were obtained from peripheral blood. The TCR was taken from a man aged 25-45 years with acute or convalescent COVID-19. The CDR3 spells CASSLWGHEQYF. The CDR3, as DNA: TGTGCCAGCAGTCTATGGGGGCACGAGCAGTACTTC.